The clone carrying this TCR beta chain was observed a single time. Its specificity is unknown. The sample comes from a study of OX40 agonist ivuxolimab in advanced cancers. Study summary: Antecedent anti-PD-1, anti-PD-L1 or anti-CTLA-4 therapy was permissible, with roughly 36% having received some. Points from the study as a whole: Low levels of normalized T-cell clonal expansion also appeared in some nonresponders.

Measured with immunoSEQ multiplex PCR; TCRdb has only the in-frame clones, and not every one. The data show about 50,000 clones, with nearly 80% seen just once and roughly 3.9% held by the top ten. The CDR3 is made up of 14 amino acids. Germline V gene lookup returns CDR1 MNHEY and CDR2 SVGAGI. The J segment lost 6 bases and the V segment lost 1 base, leaving 5 bases of the junction unmatched. This clonotype was obtained from an adult with an advanced solid tumor such as melanoma, head and neck, liver or kidney cancer. The chain carries TRBV6-5 and TRBJ1-2; TRBD1 matches 7 bases. Sequences were derived from CD4+ or CD8+ T cells sorted from blood, sampled in a trial of the OX40 agonist ivuxolimab. CDR3 region: CASSYYRDSDGYTF. The CDR3 bases are TGTGCCAGCAGTTACTACCGGGACAGTGATGGCTACACCTTC.